This T cell receptor (beta chain) originates from a study of beta chain features in type 1 diabetes. Regarding the study as a whole: PCR might preferentially amplify shorter templates, equally in patients and controls. Within each of all four CD4+ subsets, Type 1 diabetes patients had TCRB CDR3s that were moderately but significantly shorter.

Unmatched junction bases numbered 5, after V lost 0 bases and J lost 4 bases. The CDR3 is made up of 16 amino acids. The germline V gene encodes CDR1 MNHEY and CDR2 SVGAGI. CD4+ cells of the naive, central memory, regulatory and stem cell-like memory types were sorted via CD45RO/CCR7/CD25/CD127/CD95/CD27. Expressed TCRB transcripts were sequenced because the entire RNA isolate underwent reverse transcription. The method was immunoSEQ multiplex PCR; TCRdb's version includes in-frame clones alone and lacks a portion of them. The table lists 500,000 to 850,000 clones, about an eighth of them singletons. A note on this clone: Its antigen is unknown.

The source is a man aged 18 to 35 with type 1 diabetes. The sample was naive CD4+ T cells from blood. The rearrangement joins TRBV6-5 to TRBJ1-3; 8 positions match TRBD1. CDR3 sequence (DNA): TGTGCCAGCAGTTACTCACGGACAGGGTTCGGAAACACCATATATTTT. Translating it yields CASSYSRTGFGNTIYF.